Below, 8 T cell receptor beta chains from the same sample are listed, as sequenced in a study of T cell responses to AZD1222 COVID-19 vaccine. The assay was immunoSEQ multiplex PCR, and TCRdb's table has in-frame clones only and misses some. The data contain 150,000 to 200,000 clones, around 90% of them singletons. The source was peripheral blood, collected on day 0 of AZD1222 vaccination. The origin of the receptors is an adult in good health.

The V gene is TRBV13, the J gene TRBJ2-7, with D perhaps TRBD2 (6 bases). V was trimmed by 3 bases and J by 8 bases, leaving 17 bases between them. The V gene's germline CDR1 is PRHDT and CDR2 FYEKMQ (reference sequence). CDR3 size: 14 residues. CDR3 residues: CASSFGGGERKQYF. In DNA form, the CDR3 reads TGTGCCAGCAGCTTCGGGGGAGGCGAGAGGAAGCAGTACTTC. Variable domain in full (rest from reference TRBV13 and TRBJ2-7): AAGVIQSPRHLIKEKRETATLKCYPIPRHDTVYWYQQGPGQDPQFLISFYEKMQSDKGSIPDRFSAQQFSDYHSELNMSSLELGDSALYFCASSFGGGERKQYFGPGTRLTVT.

The chain employs TRBV20-1 and TRBJ2-7; D is undetermined. V was cut by 3 bases and J by 3 bases, with 9 bases left in between. The germline V gene has CDR1 DFQATT and CDR2 SNEGSKA (reference sequence). This CDR3 has 12 residues. The CDR3 loop is CSASSHFYEQYF. The CDR3 bases are TGCAGTGCTAGTTCCCATTTCTACGAGCAGTACTTC.

This chain connects TRBV5-1 to TRBJ2-7, with 7 bases that match TRBD1. The V gene end was trimmed by 4 bases and the J gene end by 1 base; junction bases not matched to a gene: 5. CDR3 size: 14 residues. The germline V gene encodes CDR1 SGHRS and CDR2 YFSETQ. For the CDR3, the DNA is TGCGCCAGCAGCAGCCGACAGGGATCCTACGAGCAGTACTTC. Translation: CASSSRQGSYEQYF. The variable domain in full, completed from reference TRBV5-1 and TRBJ2-7, reads KAGVTQTPRYLIKTRGQQVTLSCSPISGHRSVSWYQQTPGQGLQFLFEYFSETQRNKGNFPGRFSGRQFSNSRSEMNVSTLELGDSALYLCASSSRQGSYEQYFGPGTRLTVT.

This clone was detected only once. This chain joins TRBV14 and TRBJ2-1; 12 bases map to TRBD1. This CDR3 contains 14 residues. Germline values: CDR1 SGHDN, CDR2 FVKESK. V dropped 4 bases and J dropped 9; count of bases not matched to a gene: 4. CDR3 amino acids: CASSRGTGGFEQFF. In DNA, the CDR3 is TGTGCCAGCAGCCGGGGGACAGGGGGCTTTGAGCAGTTCTTC.

V gene TRBV9 combines with J gene TRBJ1-5; D may be TRBD1 (5 bases). Trimming took off 0 bases at V and 4 bases at J, with 14 bases between the two ends. The CDR3 totals 16 residues. The germline gives CDR1 SGDLS, CDR2 YYNGEE. The CDR3 DNA reads as TGTGCCAGCAGCGTAGGGGGCGGGGGAGGTAATCAGCCCCAGCATTTT. This sequence encodes CASSVGGGGGNQPQHF.

The genes are TRBV6-1 and TRBJ2-2; D is tentatively TRBD1 or TRBD2 (5 bases each). The V end lost 4 bases, the J end lost 4 bases, and 19 bases lay between the germline ends. This CDR3 has 17 amino acids. Germline V lookup: CDR1 MNHNS, CDR2 SASEGT. CDR3 nucleotides: TGTGCCAGCAGTGCAAAGGGCAGGGACCTCCGCACCGGGGAGCTGTTTTTT. It specifies CASSAKGRDLRTGELFF.

The chain combines TRBV14 with TRBJ1-5; D is undetermined. The V and J ends lost 3 bases and 9 bases respectively, with 6 bases between them. The CDR3 runs 11 residues. Germline V gene lookup returns CDR1 SGHDN and CDR2 FVKESK. As DNA, the CDR3 is TGTGCCAGCAGCCATTGTCTGCCCCAGCATTTT. Its translation is CASSHCLPQHF.

This clone was picked up one time. The rearrangement uses TRBV11-2 and TRBJ1-5; D not resolved. The length of the CDR3 is 14 residues. Trimming took off 1 base at V and 4 bases at J, with 8 bases between the two ends. CDR1 and CDR2 (germline): SGHAT, FQNNGV. The CDR3 coding sequence is TGTGCCAGCAGCTTAGCGACCGCTAATCAGCCCCAGCATTTT. It yields the protein CASSLATANQPQHF.